This TCR beta chain comes out of a study of T-cell reconstitution after alpha-beta-depleted transplantation in children. The TCRbeta library was prepared with unique molecular identifiers. MiXCR, run by TCRdb on the PCR reads, gives a single entry per CDR3 protein. The repertoire has around 450,000 distinct CDR3 sequences, about a sixth of them found once; the top ten carry under 30%. V dropped 3 bases and J dropped 6 bases, with 9 bases sitting between them. This CDR3 has 13 residues. Of note for this clonotype: Its cognate antigen is unknown.

Points from the study as a whole: Some patients' high day-60 TCRbeta diversity was attributed to recipient cells surviving conditioning. The origin of alpha-beta T cells about two months after transplant was reportedly several hundred expanded graft clones. One year after transplant, T-cell counts and diversity came mostly from newly produced T cells.

The rearrangement links TRBV12-3 or TRBV12-4 to TRBJ2-1, with TRBD2 as a possible D gene (5 bases). Sequencing was performed on PBMCs, mostly from graft donor cells, taken 360 days after TCRalphabeta/CD19-depleted stem cell transplant. The receptor comes from a boy less than two years old who had a stem cell transplant for Wiskott-Aldrich syndrome, so the T cells may come from the graft donor. CDR3 region: CASSFREGNEQFF. In DNA, the CDR3 is TGTGCCAGCAGTTTTCGGGAAGGCAATGAGCAGTTCTTC.